A selection of T cell receptor beta chains follows, all from one sample in a study of OX40 agonist ivuxolimab in advanced cancers. Profiled with immunoSEQ multiplex PCR; TCRdb holds only in-frame clones, not every one. The table shows about 82,000 clones, with roughly 85% occurring only once. Sequenced material: CD4+ or CD8+ T cells sorted from blood, taken in a trial of the OX40 agonist ivuxolimab. The receptor set was obtained from an adult with an advanced solid tumor such as melanoma, head and neck, liver or kidney cancer. The CDR3 runs from the conserved cysteine through the conserved F or W. The order of the fields is D gene, clone size, J gene, V gene, CDR3 DNA, CDR3 protein. A D gene is named only where the DNA matches it firmly. Not every row has a clone size; where given, it reads once, few, many or a size class.

-	few	TRBJ1-5	TRBV6-5	TGTGCCAGCAGTGGGGACTTTGAACAGCCCCAGCATTTT	CASSGDFEQPQHF
TRBD2	-	TRBJ2-3	TRBV4-3	TGCGCCAGCAGCCAAGATCTGCTAGCGGGAGATACGCAGTATTTT	CASSQDLLAGDTQYF
-	-	TRBJ1-1	TRBV6-6	TGTGCCAGCAGTCTGTTGAACACTGAAGCTTTCTTT	CASSLLNTEAFF
-	-	TRBJ1-4	TRBV5-1	TGCGCCAGCAGCTTTACCCCTACCCCAACTAATGAAAAACTGTTTTTT	CASSFTPTPTNEKLFF
-	once	TRBJ2-4	TRBV5-1	TGCGCCAGCAGCTTGGAAGCGAGCGGTCAAAACACGGTTCAGTACTTC	CASSLEASGQNTVQYF
-	-	TRBJ1-6	TRBV9	TGTGCCAGCAGCAGAACCCGGGGGATTGAATCACCCCTCCACTTT	CASSRTRGIESPLHF
TRBD2	once	TRBJ2-1	TRBV7-3	TGTGCCAGCACACAACTAGCGGGGGTTGGTGAGCAGTTCTTC	CASTQLAGVGEQFF
-	-	TRBJ1-1	TRBV28	TGTGCCAGCAGACCGCCCATTCGGGGCTTCGTGAACACTGAAGCTTTCTTT	CASRPPIRGFVNTEAFF
-	-	TRBJ1-1	TRBV11-1	TGTGCCAGCAGCTCACAGGGCGACACTGAAGCTTTCTTT	CASSSQGDTEAFF
-	-	TRBJ1-1	TRBV4-1	TGCGCCAGCAGCCAGTCAGGGGCGGTGAACACTGAAGCTTTCTTT	CASSQSGAVNTEAFF
-	-	TRBJ1-2	TRBV19	TGTGCCAGCAAGCCTATGGACAGACTTAACTATGGCTACACCTTC	CASKPMDRLNYGYTF
TRBD1	-	TRBJ1-5	TRBV10-3	TGTGCCATCAGTGAGACAGGGGTCAGCAATCAGCCCCAGCATTTT	CAISETGVSNQPQHF
TRBD1	-	TRBJ2-5	TRBV12-5	TGTGCTAGTGGAACGGGACAGGGGATCGAGACCCAGTACTTC	CASGTGQGIETQYF
TRBD1	-	TRBJ2-3	TRBV5-4	TGTGCCAGCAGCCCCAGACAGGGGGCTACAGATACGCAGTATTTT	CASSPRQGATDTQYF
-	-	TRBJ1-2	TRBV10-3	TGTGCCATCACCGATGGGACTTTCAACTATGGCTACACCTTC	CAITDGTFNYGYTF
-	-	TRBJ1-6	TRBV6-1	TGTGCCAGCAGTGGAGGGGTGAGCAGTTCACCCCTCCACTTT	CASSGGVSSSPLHF
-	-	TRBJ1-1	TRBV2	TGTGCCAGCATCGCGACCCCGACGGGCCGGCAAGCTTTCTTT	CASIATPTGRQAFF
TRBD1	-	TRBJ2-5	TRBV4-2	TGTGCCAGCAGCCAAGATAGACAGGGTGAAGAGACCCAGTACTTC	CASSQDRQGEETQYF
-	-	TRBJ2-1	TRBV5-1	TGCGCCAGCAGCTTTGGCGGTGGGCAGTTTACCTACAATGAGCAGTTCTTC	CASSFGGGQFTYNEQFF
TRBD1	once	TRBJ1-5	TRBV2	TGTGCCAGCAGTGCCCCCGGGACAGAGAATCAGCCCCAGCATTTT	CASSAPGTENQPQHF
-	few	TRBJ1-2	TRBV10-3	TGTGCCATCAGTGAGGGGGACTATGGCTACACCTTC	CAISEGDYGYTF
-	-	TRBJ2-3	TRBV5-4	TGTGCCAGCAGCGGCAAGGACCAGGGTGGCACAGATACGCAGTATTTT	CASSGKDQGGTDTQYF
-	-	TRBJ1-3	TRBV18	TGTGCCAGCTCACCGCCCGGGGCAACTGGAAACACCATATATTTT	CASSPPGATGNTIYF
TRBD1	-	TRBJ2-7	TRBV5-1	TGCGCCAGCAGGGGACAGGGCTTTCTGTACGAGCAGTACTTC	CASRGQGFLYEQYF
TRBD2	-	TRBJ2-1	TRBV6-6	TGTGCCAGCAGTTGGACTAGCGGGAGGGATGAGCAGTTCTTC	CASSWTSGRDEQFF
-	-	TRBJ1-5	TRBV19	TGTGCCAGTAGTATTCTCTTTCAGCCCCAGCATTTT	CASSILFQPQHF
-	once	TRBJ2-7	TRBV5-6	TGTGCCAGCAGCCTAGACAGGGGGGCGGGAGGGAGCTCCTACGAGCAGTACTTC	CASSLDRGAGGSSYEQYF
-	-	TRBJ1-2	TRBV7-2	TGTGCCAGCAGCTTGACGGGGGACGTCGGCTACACCTTC	CASSLTGDVGYTF
-	once	TRBJ1-2	TRBV29-1	TGCAGCGTGCTAGGTCCGGGGACTTGGAGCTACACCTTC	CSVLGPGTWSYTF
-	-	TRBJ2-6	TRBV5-4	TGTGCCAGCAGCTTGGATGGGGCCAACGTCCTGACTTTC	CASSLDGANVLTF
TRBD2	-	TRBJ2-7	TRBV5-1	TGCGCCAGCAGCTTGCAAACTAGCGCCTACACCTACGAGCAGTACTTC	CASSLQTSAYTYEQYF
-	few	TRBJ2-3	TRBV7-3	TGTGCCAGCAGCTTAACGTTACAAGCCGATACGCAGTATTTT	CASSLTLQADTQYF
TRBD2	-	TRBJ2-7	TRBV4-3	TGCGCCAGCAGCCAAGAGATCGGGGGGAGCTCCTACGAGCAGTACTTC	CASSQEIGGSSYEQYF
-	-	TRBJ2-4	TRBV7-2	TGTGCCAGCAGCTTAAGACTAGTGGGCCTCGCCATTCAGTACTTC	CASSLRLVGLAIQYF
-	-	TRBJ2-1	TRBV5-1	TGCGCCAGCAGTCCCACCCCCGACTCCTACAATGAGCAGTTCTTC	CASSPTPDSYNEQFF
TRBD1	-	TRBJ1-2	TRBV19	TGTGCCAGTAGTCCCCGACAGGGCCCTGGTGGCTACACCTTC	CASSPRQGPGGYTF
-	-	TRBJ1-2	TRBV18	TGTGCCAGCTCACCACCGGTCGACAGGTCTCTTTATGGCTACACCTTC	CASSPPVDRSLYGYTF
TRBD1	once	TRBJ1-1	TRBV6-1	TGTGCCAGCAGTAACAAAGGGGGCCTGGAGGCTTTCTTT	CASSNKGGLEAFF
-	-	TRBJ1-2	TRBV6-1	TGTGCCAGCAGTGTGCTCAGGTTTGCCGGCTACACCTTC	CASSVLRFAGYTF
TRBD1	once	TRBJ2-5	TRBV6-5	TGTGCCAGCAGGCGGGGACAGGTGACCCAAGAGACCCAGTACTTC	CASRRGQVTQETQYF
TRBD1	few	TRBJ2-3	TRBV7-2	TGTGCCAGCAGCTTCACGGGGACAGGGGCGCAGTATTTT	CASSFTGTGAQYF
-	few	TRBJ1-3	TRBV30	TGTGCCTGGAGTGTAGGTGGAAACACCATATATTTT	CAWSVGGNTIYF
-	-	TRBJ1-2	TRBV7-2	TGTGCCAGCAGCCCCGGGGCAGGGGCGAACTATGGCTACACCTTC	CASSPGAGANYGYTF
-	-	TRBJ1-6	TRBV6-5	TGTGCCAGCAGTCGACGGGGGGTTATGATTTCACCCCTCCACTTT	CASSRRGVMISPLHF
TRBD1	few	TRBJ1-1	TRBV7-6	TGTGCCAGCACGGCAGGGGGCACTGAAGCTTTCTTT	CASTAGGTEAFF
TRBD2	-	TRBJ2-3	TRBV7-6	TGTGCCAGCAGCCTAGCGGGACCAGGCGTGGGTACGCAGTATTTT	CASSLAGPGVGTQYF
TRBD2	-	TRBJ2-7	TRBV4-2	TGTGCCAGCAGCCAAGAGGGGGTAGCGGGTTCCTACGAGCAGTACTTC	CASSQEGVAGSYEQYF
-	-	TRBJ1-1	TRBV13	TGTGCCAGCAACCGCCTGGGTGGCGGGGCTGGAGCTTTCTTT	CASNRLGGGAGAFF
-	once	TRBJ1-1	TRBV6-1	TGTGCCAGCAGGGACATCGCTCGTACTGAAGCTTTCTTT	CASRDIARTEAFF
-	-	TRBJ1-5	TRBV6-1	TGTGCCAGCAGTGAAGGAGCCCCGTATAGCAATCAGCCCCAGCATTTT	CASSEGAPYSNQPQHF
-	-	TRBJ2-1	TRBV12-2	TGCGGCGAGGGGGCTGGCTGGGATGAGCAGTTCTTC	CGEGAGWDEQFF
TRBD1	-	TRBJ1-1	TRBV13	TGTGCCAGCAGCCTACAAGGGGGCCTTGAAGCTTTCTTT	CASSLQGGLEAFF
TRBD1	-	TRBJ1-5	TRBV7-9	TGTGCCAGCAGCTCTGCAAGTGACAGGGGGAATCAGCCCCAGCATTTT	CASSSASDRGNQPQHF
TRBD1	-	TRBJ1-1	TRBV6-1	TGTGCCAGCAGGGGCCGGACAGGGGGCATGGCTGAAGCTTTCTTT	CASRGRTGGMAEAFF
TRBD1	once	TRBJ2-7	TRBV18	TGTGCCAGCAACACCGGGACAGGTTCCTACGAGCAGTACTTC	CASNTGTGSYEQYF